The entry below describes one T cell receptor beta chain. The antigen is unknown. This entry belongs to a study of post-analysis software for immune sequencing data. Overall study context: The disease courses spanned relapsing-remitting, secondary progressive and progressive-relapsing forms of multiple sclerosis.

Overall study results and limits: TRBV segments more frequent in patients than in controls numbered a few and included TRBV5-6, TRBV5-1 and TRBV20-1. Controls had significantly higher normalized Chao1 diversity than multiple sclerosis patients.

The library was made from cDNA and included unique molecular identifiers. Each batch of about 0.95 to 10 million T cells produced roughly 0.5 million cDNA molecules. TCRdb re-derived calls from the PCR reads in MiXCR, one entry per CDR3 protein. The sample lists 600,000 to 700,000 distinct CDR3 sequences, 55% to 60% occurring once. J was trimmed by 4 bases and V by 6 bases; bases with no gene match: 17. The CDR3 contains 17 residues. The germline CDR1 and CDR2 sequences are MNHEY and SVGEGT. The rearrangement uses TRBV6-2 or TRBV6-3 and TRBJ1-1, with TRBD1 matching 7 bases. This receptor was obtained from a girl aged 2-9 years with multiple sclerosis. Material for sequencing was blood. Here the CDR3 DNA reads TGTGCCAGCAGCCAAAAAACCCAGGGGGTACGCCTCACTGAAGCTTTCTTT. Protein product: CASSQKTQGVRLTEAFF.